This T cell receptor (beta chain) appears in the sequencing data of a study of blood T cell repertoires in COVID-19. Study-level background: Specimens from acute and convalescent COVID-19 originated in the United States, Italy and Spain. T cells, B-cell-depleted T cells, or PBMCs provided the cDNA or gDNA that served as material.

Deletions cut 3 bases from V and 1 base from J, with 7 bases between. Per germline, CDR1 MDHEN and CDR2 SYDVKM. This CDR3 contains 14 residues. Original handling: Quantification of nucleated cells was approximated via reference gene primer amplification. TCRdb's copy holds only in-frame clones and misses some; the assay was immunoSEQ multiplex PCR. V, J and clone size derive from that table, while D and trimming were established from the DNA sequence. Of about 190,000 clones in the sample, roughly 81% were seen once. The chain has TRBV28 and TRBJ2-4; possible D gene TRBD1, 5 bases. The clonotype was recovered from a woman between 70 and 85 years old with active or convalescent COVID-19. Sample: peripheral blood. In DNA form, the CDR3 reads TGTGCCAGCAGTTTGAAGGGGGCCAAAAACATTCAGTACTTC. It yields the protein CASSLKGAKNIQYF.